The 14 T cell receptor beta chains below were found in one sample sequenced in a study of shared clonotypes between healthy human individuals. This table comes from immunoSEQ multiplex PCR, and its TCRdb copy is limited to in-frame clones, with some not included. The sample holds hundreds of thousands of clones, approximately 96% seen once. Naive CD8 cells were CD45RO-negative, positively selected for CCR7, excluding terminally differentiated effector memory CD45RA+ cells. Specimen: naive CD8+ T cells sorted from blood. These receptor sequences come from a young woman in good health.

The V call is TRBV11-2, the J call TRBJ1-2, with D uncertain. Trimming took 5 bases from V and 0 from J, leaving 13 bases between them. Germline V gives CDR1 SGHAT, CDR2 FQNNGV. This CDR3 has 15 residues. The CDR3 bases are TGTGCCAGCAGCCCCCTCGGACGGTCTAACTATGGCTACACCTTC. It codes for CASSPLGRSNYGYTF. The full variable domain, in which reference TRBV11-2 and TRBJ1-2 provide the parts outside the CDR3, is EAGVAQSPRYKIIEKRQSVAFWCNPISGHATLYWYQQILGQGPKLLIQFQNNGVVDDSQLPKDRFSAERLKGVDSTLKIQPAKLEDSAVYLCASSPLGRSNYGYTFGSGTRLTVV.

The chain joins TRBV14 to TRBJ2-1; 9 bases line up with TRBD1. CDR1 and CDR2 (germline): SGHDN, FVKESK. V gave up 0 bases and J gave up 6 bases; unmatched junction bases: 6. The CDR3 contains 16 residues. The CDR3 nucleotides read TGTGCCAGCAGCCAAGATTGGGGGACAGGGACCAATGAGCAGTTCTTC. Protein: CASSQDWGTGTNEQFF.

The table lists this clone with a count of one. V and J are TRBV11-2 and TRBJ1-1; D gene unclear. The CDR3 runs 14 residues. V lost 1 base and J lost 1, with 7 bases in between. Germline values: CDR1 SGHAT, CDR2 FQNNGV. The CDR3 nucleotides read TGTGCCAGCAGCTTAGGGTCTGGGAACACTGAAGCTTTCTTT. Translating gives CASSLGSGNTEAFF.

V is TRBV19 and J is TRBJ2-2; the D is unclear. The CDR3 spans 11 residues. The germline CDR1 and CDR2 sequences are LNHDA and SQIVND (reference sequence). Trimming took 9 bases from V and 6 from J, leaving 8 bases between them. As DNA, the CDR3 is TGTGCCAGCTGGAGTGCCGGGGAGCTGTTTTTT. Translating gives CASWSAGELFF.

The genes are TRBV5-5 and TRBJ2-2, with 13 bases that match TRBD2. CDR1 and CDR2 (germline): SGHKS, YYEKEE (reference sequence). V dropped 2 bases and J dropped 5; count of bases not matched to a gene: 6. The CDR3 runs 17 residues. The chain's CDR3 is CASSLTWTSGRTGELFF. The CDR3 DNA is TGTGCCAGCAGCTTAACGTGGACTAGCGGGAGAACCGGGGAGCTGTTTTTT.

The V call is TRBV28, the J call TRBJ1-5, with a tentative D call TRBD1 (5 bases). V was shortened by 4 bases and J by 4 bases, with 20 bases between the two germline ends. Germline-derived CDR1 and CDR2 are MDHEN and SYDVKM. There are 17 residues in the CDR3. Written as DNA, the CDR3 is TGTGCCAGCAGTTCATCAAGAATACGGGGACTTAATCAGCCCCAGCATTTT. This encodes CASSSSRIRGLNQPQHF.

CDR3 sequence: CASSAPDRGPSYEQYF. The CDR3 region has the DNA TGTGCCAGCAGCGCACCCGACAGGGGACCTTCCTACGAGCAGTACTTC. This chain links TRBV5-4 with TRBJ2-7; 8 bases are a match to TRBD1. The CDR3 runs 16 residues. J was trimmed by 1 base and V by 4 bases; bases with no gene match: 10. CDR1 SGHNT and CDR2 YYREEE come from the germline V gene (reference sequence).

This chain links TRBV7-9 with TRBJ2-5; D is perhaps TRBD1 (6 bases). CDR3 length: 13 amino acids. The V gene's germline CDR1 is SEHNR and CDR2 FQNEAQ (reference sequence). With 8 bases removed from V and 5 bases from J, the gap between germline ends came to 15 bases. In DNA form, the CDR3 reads TGTGCCAGCCAGCGTGAGGGGGACGAGACCCAGTACTTC. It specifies CASQREGDETQYF.

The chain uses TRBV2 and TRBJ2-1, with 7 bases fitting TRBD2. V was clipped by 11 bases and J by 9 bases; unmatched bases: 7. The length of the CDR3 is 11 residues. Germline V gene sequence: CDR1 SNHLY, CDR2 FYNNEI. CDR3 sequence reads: CARRLAGEQFF. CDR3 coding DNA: TGTGCCCGCCGACTAGCTGGTGAGCAGTTCTTC.

The chain's CDR3 is CASSPYGTGYYEQYF. DNA for the CDR3: TGTGCCAGCAGCCCCTACGGGACAGGGTACTACGAGCAGTACTTC. J is TRBJ2-7 and V is TRBV7-3; TRBD1 matches 9 bases. CDR3 length: 15 residues. Trimming at V came to 5 bases and at J to 3 bases, leaving 8 bases not matched to a gene. Germline CDR1 is SGHTA and CDR2 is FQGTGA.

The DNA of the CDR3 is TGTGCCAGCAGCCCTCGGTACAGCGCCTACGAGCAGTACTTC. Protein sequence: CASSPRYSAYEQYF. This chain connects TRBV13 to TRBJ2-7; no clear D gene. CDR1 PRHDT and CDR2 FYEKMQ come from the germline V gene (reference sequence). V was pared by 5 bases and J by 2 bases, with 13 bases between. The CDR3 loop spans 14 amino acids.

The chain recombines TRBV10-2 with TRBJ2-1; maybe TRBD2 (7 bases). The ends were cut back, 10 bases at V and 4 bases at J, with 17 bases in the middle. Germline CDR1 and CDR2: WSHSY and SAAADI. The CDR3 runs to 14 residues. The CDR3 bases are TGCGCCATCAAGGGGGGGACACCTTACAATGAGCAGTTCTTC. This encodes CAIKGGTPYNEQFF.

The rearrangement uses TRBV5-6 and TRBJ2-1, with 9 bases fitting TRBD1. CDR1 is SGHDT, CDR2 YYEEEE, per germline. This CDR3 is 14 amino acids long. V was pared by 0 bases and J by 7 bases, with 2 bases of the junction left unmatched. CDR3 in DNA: TGTGCCAGCAGCTTGGGACAGGGGGGTAATGAGCAGTTCTTC. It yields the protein CASSLGQGGNEQFF.

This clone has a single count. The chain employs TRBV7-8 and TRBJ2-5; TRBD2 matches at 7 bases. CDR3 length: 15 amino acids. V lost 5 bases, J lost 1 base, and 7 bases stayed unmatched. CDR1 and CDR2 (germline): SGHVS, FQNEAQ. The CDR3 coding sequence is TGTGCCAGCAGCCCCCTAGCGGCCTCCCAAGAGACCCAGTACTTC. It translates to CASSPLAASQETQYF.